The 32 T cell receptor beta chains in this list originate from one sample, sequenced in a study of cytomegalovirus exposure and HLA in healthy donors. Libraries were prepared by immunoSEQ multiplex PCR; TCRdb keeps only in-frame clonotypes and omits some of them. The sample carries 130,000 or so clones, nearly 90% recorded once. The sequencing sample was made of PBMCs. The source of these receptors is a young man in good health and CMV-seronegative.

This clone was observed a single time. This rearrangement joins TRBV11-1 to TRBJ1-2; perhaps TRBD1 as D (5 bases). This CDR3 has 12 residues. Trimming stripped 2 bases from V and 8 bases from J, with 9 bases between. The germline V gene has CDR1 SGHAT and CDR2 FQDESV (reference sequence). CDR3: CASSLSGQGYTF. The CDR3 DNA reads TGTGCCAGCAGCTTATCAGGGCAAGGCTACACCTTC.

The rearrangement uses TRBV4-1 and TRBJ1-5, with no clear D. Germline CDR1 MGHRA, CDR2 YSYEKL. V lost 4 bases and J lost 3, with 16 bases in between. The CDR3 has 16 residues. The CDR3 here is CASSPRGAFHNQPQHF. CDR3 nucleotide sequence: TGCGCCAGCAGCCCTCGCGGAGCATTCCACAATCAGCCCCAGCATTTT.

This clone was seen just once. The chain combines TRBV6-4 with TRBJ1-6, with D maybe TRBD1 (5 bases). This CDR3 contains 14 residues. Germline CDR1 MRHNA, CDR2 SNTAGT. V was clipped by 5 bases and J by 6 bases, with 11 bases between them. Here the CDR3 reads CASSPQGGNSPLHF. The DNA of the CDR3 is TGTGCCAGCAGTCCGCAGGGCGGTAATTCACCCCTCCACTTT.

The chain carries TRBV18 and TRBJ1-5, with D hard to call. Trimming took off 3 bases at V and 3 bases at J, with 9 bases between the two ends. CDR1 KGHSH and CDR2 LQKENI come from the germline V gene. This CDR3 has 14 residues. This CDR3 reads CASSPNRNNQPQHF. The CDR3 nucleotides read TGTGCCAGCTCACCGAACAGAAACAATCAGCCCCAGCATTTT.

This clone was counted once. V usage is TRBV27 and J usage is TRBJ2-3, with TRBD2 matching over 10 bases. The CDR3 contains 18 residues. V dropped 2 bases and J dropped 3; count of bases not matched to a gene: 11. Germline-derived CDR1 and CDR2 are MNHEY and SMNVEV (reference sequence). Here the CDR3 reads CASSLTRTSGRVTDTQYF. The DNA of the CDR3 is TGTGCCAGCAGTTTAACGAGGACTAGCGGACGGGTTACAGATACGCAGTATTTT.

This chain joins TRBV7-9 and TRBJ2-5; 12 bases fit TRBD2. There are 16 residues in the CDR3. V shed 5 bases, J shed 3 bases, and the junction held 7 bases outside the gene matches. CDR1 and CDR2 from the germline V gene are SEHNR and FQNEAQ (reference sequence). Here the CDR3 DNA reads TGTGCCAGCAGCCCCCCGGGACTAGCGGGCGAAGAGACCCAGTACTTC. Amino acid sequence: CASSPPGLAGEETQYF. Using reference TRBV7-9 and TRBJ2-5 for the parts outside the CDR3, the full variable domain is DTGVSQNPRHKITKRGQNVTFRCDPISEHNRLYWYRQTLGQGPEFLTYFQNEAQLEKSRLLSDRFSAERPKGSFSTLEIQRTEQGDSAMYLCASSPPGLAGEETQYFGPGTRLLVL.

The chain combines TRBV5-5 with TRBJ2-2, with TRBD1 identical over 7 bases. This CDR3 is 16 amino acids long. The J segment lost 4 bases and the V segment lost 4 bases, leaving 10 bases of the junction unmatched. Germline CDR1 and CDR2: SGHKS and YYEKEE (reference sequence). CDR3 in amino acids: CASSEDRVSSTGELFF. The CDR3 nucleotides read TGTGCCAGCAGCGAAGACAGGGTTTCGTCCACCGGGGAGCTGTTTTTT.

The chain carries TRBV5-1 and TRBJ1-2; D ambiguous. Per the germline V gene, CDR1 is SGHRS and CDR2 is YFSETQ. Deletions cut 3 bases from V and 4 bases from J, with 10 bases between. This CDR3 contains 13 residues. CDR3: CASSSRGVYGYTF. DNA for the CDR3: TGCGCCAGCAGCTCACGGGGTGTCTATGGCTACACCTTC.

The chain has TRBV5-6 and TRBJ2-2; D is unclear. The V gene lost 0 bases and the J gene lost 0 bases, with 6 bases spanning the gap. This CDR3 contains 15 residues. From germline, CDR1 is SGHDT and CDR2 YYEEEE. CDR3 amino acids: CASSLGQTNTGELFF. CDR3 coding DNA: TGTGCCAGCAGCTTGGGGCAGACGAACACCGGGGAGCTGTTTTTT.

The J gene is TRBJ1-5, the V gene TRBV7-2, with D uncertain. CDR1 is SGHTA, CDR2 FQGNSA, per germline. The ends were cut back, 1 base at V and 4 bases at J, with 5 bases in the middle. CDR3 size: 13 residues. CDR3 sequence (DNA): TGTGCCAGCAGCTTAGTCAGGAATCAGCCCCAGCATTTT. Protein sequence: CASSLVRNQPQHF.

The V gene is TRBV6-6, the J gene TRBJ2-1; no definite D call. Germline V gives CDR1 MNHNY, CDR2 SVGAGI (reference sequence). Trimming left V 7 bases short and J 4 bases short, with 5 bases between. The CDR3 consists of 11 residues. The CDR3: CASNQYNEQFF. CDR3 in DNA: TGTGCCAGCAACCAGTACAATGAGCAGTTCTTC.

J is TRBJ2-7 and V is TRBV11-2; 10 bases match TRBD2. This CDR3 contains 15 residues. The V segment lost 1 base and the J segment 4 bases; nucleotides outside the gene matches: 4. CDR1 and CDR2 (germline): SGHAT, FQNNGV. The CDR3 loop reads CASSLGPSGGYEQYF. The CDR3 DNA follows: TGTGCCAGCAGCTTAGGCCCTAGCGGGGGTTACGAGCAGTACTTC.

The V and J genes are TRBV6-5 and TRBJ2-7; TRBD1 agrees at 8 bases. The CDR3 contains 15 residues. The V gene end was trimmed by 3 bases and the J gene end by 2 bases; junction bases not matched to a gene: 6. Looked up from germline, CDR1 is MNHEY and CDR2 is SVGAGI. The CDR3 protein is CASSYTNRGAYEQYF. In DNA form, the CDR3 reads TGTGCCAGCAGTTATACGAACAGGGGGGCCTACGAGCAGTACTTC.

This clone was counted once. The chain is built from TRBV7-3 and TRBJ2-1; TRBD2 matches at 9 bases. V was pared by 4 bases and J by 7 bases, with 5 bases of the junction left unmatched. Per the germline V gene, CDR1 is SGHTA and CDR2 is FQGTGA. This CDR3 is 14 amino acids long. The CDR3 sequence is CASSSGLAWNEQFF. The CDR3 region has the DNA TGTGCCAGCAGCTCGGGACTAGCTTGGAATGAGCAGTTCTTC.

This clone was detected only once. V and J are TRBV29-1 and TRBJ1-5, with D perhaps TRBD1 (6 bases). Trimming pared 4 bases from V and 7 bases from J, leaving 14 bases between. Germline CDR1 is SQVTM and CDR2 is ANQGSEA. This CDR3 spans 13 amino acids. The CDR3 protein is CSVVPGVGQPQHF. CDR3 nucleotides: TGCAGCGTTGTTCCAGGGGTCGGCCAGCCCCAGCATTTT.

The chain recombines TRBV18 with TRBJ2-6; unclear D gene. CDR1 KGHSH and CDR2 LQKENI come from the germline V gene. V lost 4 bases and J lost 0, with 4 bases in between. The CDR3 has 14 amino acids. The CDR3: CASSQSSGANVLTF. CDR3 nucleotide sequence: TGTGCCAGCTCACAGAGCTCTGGGGCCAACGTCCTGACTTTC.

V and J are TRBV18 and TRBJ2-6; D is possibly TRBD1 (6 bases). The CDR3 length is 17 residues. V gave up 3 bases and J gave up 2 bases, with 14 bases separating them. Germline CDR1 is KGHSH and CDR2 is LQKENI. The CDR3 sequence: CASSPGQGNTGANVLTF. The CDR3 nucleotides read TGTGCCAGCTCACCGGGGCAGGGGAATACTGGGGCCAACGTCCTGACTTTC.

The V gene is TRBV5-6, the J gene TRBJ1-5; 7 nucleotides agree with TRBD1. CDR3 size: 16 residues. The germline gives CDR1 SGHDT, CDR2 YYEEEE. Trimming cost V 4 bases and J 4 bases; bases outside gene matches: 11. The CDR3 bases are TGTGCCAGCAGCCTGGGGCTGGGACAGCGAAATCAGCCCCAGCATTTT. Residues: CASSLGLGQRNQPQHF.

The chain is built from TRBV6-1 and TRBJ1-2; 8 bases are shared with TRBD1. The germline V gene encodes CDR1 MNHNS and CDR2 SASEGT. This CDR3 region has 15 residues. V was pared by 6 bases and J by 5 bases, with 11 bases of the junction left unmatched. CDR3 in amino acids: CASRPGQAITYGYTF. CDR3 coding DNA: TGTGCCAGCAGGCCGGGACAGGCTATTACTTATGGCTACACCTTC.

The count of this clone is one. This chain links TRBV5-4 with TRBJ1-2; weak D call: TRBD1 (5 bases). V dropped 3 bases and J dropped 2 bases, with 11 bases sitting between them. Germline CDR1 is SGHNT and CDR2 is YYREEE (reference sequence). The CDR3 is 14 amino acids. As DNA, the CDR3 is TGTGCCAGCAGCTCGAGGACACCCAACTATGGCTACACCTTC. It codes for CASSSRTPNYGYTF.

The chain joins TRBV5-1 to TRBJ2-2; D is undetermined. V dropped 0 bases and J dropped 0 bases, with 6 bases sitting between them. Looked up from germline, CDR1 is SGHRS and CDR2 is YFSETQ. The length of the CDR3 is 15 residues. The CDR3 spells CASSLGRANTGELFF. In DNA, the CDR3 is TGCGCCAGCAGCTTGGGGAGAGCGAACACCGGGGAGCTGTTTTTT.

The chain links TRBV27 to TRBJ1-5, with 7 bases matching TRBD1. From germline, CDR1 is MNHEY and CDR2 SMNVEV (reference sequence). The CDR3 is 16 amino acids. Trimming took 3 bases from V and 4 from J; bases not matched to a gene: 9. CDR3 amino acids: CASSFQGGLGNQPQHF. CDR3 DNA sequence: TGTGCCAGCAGTTTTCAGGGGGGCTTGGGGAATCAGCCCCAGCATTTT.

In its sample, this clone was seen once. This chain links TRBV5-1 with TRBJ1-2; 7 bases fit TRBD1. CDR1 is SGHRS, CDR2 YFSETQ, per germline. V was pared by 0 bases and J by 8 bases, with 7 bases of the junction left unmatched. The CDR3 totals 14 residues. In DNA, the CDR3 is TGCGCCAGCAGCTTGGACAGGGGTGCGAGAGGCTACACCTTC. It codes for CASSLDRGARGYTF.

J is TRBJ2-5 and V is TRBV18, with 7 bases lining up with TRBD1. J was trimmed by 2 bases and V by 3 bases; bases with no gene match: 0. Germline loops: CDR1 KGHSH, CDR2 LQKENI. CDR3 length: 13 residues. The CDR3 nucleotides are TGTGCCAGCTCACCGGACAGGCAAGAGACCCAGTACTTC. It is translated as CASSPDRQETQYF.

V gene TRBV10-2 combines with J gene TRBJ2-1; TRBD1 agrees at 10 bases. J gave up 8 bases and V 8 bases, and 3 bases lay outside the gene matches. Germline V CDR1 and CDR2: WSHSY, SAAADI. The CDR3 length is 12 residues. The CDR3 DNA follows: TGCGCCAGCGCCGGACAGGGGGATGAGCAGTTCTTC. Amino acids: CASAGQGDEQFF.

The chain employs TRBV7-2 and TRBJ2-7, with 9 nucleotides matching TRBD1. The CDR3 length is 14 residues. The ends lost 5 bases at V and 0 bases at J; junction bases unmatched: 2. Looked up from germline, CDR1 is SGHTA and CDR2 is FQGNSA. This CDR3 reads CASSATGGSYEQYF. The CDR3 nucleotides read TGTGCCAGCAGCGCGACAGGGGGCTCCTACGAGCAGTACTTC.

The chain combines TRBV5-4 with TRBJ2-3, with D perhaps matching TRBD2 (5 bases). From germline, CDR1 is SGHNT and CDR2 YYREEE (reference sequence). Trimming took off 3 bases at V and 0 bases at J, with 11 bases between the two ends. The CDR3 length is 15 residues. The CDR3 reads CASSSRLSSTDTQYF. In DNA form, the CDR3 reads TGTGCCAGCAGCTCGAGACTATCTAGCACAGATACGCAGTATTTT.

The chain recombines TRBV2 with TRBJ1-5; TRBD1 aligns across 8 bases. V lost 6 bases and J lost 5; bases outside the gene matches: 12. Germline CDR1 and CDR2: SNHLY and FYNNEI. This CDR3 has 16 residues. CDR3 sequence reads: CASRDFSQGEYQPQHF. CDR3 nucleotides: TGTGCCAGCAGAGATTTCTCACAGGGGGAATATCAGCCCCAGCATTTT.

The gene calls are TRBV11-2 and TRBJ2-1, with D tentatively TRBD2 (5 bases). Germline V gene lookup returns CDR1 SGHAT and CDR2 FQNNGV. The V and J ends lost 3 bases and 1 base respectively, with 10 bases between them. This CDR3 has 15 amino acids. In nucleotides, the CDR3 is TGTGCCAGCAGCTTGAACGGGGAGTCCTACAATGAGCAGTTCTTC. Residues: CASSLNGESYNEQFF.

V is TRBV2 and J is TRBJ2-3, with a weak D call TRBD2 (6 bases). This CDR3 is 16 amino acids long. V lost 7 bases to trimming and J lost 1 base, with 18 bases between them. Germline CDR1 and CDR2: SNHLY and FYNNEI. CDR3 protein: CASTNGGSGRTDTQYF. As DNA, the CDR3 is TGTGCCAGCACTAACGGGGGTAGCGGTCGCACAGATACGCAGTATTTT.

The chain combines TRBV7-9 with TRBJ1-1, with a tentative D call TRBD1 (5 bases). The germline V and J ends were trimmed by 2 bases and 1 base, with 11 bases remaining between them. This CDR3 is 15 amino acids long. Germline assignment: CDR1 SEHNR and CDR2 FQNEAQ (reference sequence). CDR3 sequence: CASSLYQGKNTEAFF. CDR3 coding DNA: TGTGCCAGCAGCTTATATCAGGGAAAGAACACTGAAGCTTTCTTT. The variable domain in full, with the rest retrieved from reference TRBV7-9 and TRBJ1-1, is DTGVSQNPRHKITKRGQNVTFRCDPISEHNRLYWYRQTLGQGPEFLTYFQNEAQLEKSRLLSDRFSAERPKGSFSTLEIQRTEQGDSAMYLCASSLYQGKNTEAFFGQGTRLTVV.

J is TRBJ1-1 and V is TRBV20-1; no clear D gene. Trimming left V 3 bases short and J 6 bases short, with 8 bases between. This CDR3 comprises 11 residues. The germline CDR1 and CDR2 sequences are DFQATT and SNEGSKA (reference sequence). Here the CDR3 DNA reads TGCAGTGCTAGCGGCGGGGCTGAAGCTTTCTTT. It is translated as CSASGGAEAFF.